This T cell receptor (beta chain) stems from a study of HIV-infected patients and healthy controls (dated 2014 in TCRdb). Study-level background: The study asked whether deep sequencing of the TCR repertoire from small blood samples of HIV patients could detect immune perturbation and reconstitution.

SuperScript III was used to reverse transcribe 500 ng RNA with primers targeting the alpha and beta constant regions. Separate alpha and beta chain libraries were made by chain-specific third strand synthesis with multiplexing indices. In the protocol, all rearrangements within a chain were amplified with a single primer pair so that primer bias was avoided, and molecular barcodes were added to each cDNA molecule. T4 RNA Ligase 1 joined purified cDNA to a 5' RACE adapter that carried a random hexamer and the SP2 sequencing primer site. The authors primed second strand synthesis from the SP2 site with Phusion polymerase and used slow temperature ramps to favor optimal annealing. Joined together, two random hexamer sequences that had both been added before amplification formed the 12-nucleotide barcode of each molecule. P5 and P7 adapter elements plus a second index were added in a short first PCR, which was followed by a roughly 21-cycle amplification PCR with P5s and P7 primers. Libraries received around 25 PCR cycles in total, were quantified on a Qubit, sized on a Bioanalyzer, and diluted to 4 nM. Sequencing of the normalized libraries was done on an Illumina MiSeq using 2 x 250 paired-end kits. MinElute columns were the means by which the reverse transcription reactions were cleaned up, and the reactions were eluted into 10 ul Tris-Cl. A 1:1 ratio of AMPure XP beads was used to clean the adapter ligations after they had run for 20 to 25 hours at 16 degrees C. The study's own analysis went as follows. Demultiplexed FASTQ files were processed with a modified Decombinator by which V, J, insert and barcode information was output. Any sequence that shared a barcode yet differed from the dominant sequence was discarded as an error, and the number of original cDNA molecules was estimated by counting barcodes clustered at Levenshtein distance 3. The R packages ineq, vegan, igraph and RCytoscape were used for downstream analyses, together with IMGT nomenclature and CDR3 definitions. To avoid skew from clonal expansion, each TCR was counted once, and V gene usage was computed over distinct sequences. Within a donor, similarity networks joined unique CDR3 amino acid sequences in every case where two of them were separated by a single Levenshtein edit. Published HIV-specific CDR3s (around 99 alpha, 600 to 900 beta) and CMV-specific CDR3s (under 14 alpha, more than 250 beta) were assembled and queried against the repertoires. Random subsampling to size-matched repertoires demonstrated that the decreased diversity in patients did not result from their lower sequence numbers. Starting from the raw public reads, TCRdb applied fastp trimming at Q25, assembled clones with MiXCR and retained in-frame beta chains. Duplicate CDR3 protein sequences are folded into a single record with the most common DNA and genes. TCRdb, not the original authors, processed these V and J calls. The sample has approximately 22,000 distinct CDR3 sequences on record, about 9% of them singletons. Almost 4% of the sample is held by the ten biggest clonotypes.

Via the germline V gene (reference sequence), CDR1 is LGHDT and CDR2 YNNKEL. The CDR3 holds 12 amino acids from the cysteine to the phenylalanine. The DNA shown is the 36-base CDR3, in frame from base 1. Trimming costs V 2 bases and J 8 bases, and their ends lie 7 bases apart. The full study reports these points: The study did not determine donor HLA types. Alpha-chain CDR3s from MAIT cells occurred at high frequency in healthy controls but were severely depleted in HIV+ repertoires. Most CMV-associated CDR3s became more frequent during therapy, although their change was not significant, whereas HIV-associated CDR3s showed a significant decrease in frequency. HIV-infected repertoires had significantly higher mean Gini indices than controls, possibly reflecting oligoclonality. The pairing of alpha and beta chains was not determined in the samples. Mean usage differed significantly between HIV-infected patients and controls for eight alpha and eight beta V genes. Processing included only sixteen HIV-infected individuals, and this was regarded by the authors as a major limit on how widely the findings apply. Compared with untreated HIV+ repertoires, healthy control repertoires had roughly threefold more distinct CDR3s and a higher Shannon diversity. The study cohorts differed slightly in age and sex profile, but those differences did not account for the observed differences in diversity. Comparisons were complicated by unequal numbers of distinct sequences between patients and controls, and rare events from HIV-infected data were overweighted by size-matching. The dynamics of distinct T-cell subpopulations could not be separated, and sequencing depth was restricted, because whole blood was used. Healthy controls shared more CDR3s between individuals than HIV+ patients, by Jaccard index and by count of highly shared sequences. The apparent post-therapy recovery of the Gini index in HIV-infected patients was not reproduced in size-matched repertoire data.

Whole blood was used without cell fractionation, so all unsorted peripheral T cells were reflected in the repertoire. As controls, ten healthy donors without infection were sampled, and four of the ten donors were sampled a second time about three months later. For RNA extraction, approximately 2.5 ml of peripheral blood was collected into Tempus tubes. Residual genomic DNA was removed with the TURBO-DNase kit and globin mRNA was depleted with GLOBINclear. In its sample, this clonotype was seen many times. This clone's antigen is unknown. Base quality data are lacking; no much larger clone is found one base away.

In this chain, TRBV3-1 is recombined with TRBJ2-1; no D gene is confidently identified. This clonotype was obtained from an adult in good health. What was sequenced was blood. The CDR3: CASSQSTHEQFF. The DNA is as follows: TGTGCCAGCAGCCAATCGACCCATGAGCAGTTCTTC.